The T cell receptor (beta chain) described here comes from a study of blood T cell repertoires in COVID-19. On the study more broadly: Sample material is recorded as cDNA or gDNA derived from T cells, B-cell-depleted T cells, or PBMCs.

Per the authors' pipeline: By means of reference gene primer amplification, nucleated cell counts were estimated. Sequencing used immunoSEQ multiplex PCR; TCRdb keeps in-frame clones, though not all of them. The V and J calls and clone size come from that table; D and trimming were worked out from the DNA. The sample has about 350,000 clones; about 90% are singletons. Germline-derived CDR1 and CDR2 are SGDLS and YYNGEE. The CDR3 runs 15 residues. Trimming removed 3 bases from V and 4 bases from J; junction bases left unmatched: 4. The receptor comes from a woman in her 30s who had been exposed to COVID-19. Sequences were obtained from PBMCs or T cells enriched from blood (not recorded which). The chain couples TRBV9 to TRBJ2-7; TRBD2 agrees at 13 bases. The CDR3 spells CASSGTSGSTYEQYF. CDR3 bases: TGTGCCAGCAGCGGGACTAGCGGGAGTACATACGAGCAGTACTTC.